Listed below are T cell receptor beta chains from one sample, sequenced in a study of early T cells in non-severe SARS-CoV-2 infection. TCRdb reanalysed the 5' RACE reads using MiXCR and keeps one entry per CDR3 protein. The sample records around 83,000 distinct CDR3 sequences, approximately 12% being singletons. This sample comprised whole blood, obtained at baseline. Every receptor here comes from an adult who was a healthcare worker with PCR-confirmed SARS-CoV-2 infection or an uninfected control (not recorded which). Each CDR3 is given with its conserved first and last residue. A D gene is named only where the DNA matches it firmly. Rows give clone size only sometimes, using once, few, many, or a class for an expanded clone.

TRBV28	TRBD2	TRBJ2-1	few	TGTGCCAGCAGTTTAATAGCGGGGTCGTCCTACAATGAGCAGTTCTTC	CASSLIAGSSYNEQFF
TRBV19	.	TRBJ1-4	.	TGTGCCAGTAGTACTCTGGACGGTAATGAAAAACTGTTTTTT	CASSTLDGNEKLFF
TRBV12-3/TRBV12-4	.	TRBJ1-2	many	TGTGCCAGCAGTTTTGGACTTGGCTACACCTTC	CASSFGLGYTF
TRBV30	.	TRBJ2-7	few	TGTGCCTGGAGTGAGGGGACCTGGGGGCGCGAGCAGTACTTC	CAWSEGTWGREQYF
TRBV30	TRBD2	TRBJ2-3	.	TGTGCCTGGAGTGGCGTAGCGGGAAGCACAGATACGCAGTATTTT	CAWSGVAGSTDTQYF
TRBV29-1	.	TRBJ2-1	few	TGCAGCGTGGGCGGACAGCGAATGGGTGAGCAGTTCTTC	CSVGGQRMGEQFF
TRBV7-8	.	TRBJ1-1	.	TGTGCCAGCAGCTTAGCGGAAGGAAACACTGAAGCTTTCTTT	CASSLAEGNTEAFF
TRBV20-1	TRBD1	TRBJ1-5	.	TGCAGTGCTAAAGTCCCGGGACAGGGAGTTGTTAATCAGCCCCAGCATTTT	CSAKVPGQGVVNQPQHF
TRBV7-9	.	TRBJ2-7	.	TGTGCCAGCAGCACTCAGGGGAGCTCCTACGAGCAGTACTTC	CASSTQGSSYEQYF
TRBV11-2	.	TRBJ2-7	many	TGTGCCAGCAGCTTAAATGGCAACCCGTACTTC	CASSLNGNPYF
TRBV12-3/TRBV12-4	.	TRBJ1-5	many	TGTGCCAGCAGTTTAGGGTCAGGGGCGAGGAGCAATCAGCCCCAGCATTTT	CASSLGSGARSNQPQHF
TRBV12-3/TRBV12-4	.	TRBJ2-7	.	TGTGCCAGCAGTTACGGCGGTACCGGCCCCTACGAGCAGTACTTC	CASSYGGTGPYEQYF
TRBV5-4	.	TRBJ1-1	few	TGTGCCAGCAGCTTGCAGGGAGGGAACACTGAAGTTTTCTTT	CASSLQGGNTEVFF
TRBV12-5	.	TRBJ1-3	many	TGTGCTAGTGGTTTGGTACCTTTCCCGGGCACCATATATTTT	CASGLVPFPGTIYF
TRBV10-1	TRBD2	TRBJ2-1	.	TGCGCCAGCAGTGAGTCTATTGGGAGCGGGAGGAATGAGCAGTTCTTC	CASSESIGSGRNEQFF
TRBV5-6	.	TRBJ2-3	.	TGTGCCAGCAGCTTGTCGGTGAAGGGATTCACAGATACGCAGTATTTT	CASSLSVKGFTDTQYF
TRBV10-3	.	TRBJ1-1	few	TGTGCCATCAGTGAGATGTTAGTGAGGGGGAGCGGTGAAGCTTTCTTT	CAISEMLVRGSGEAFF
TRBV11-2	TRBD2	TRBJ2-3	.	TGTGCCAGCAGCTCCTCTTCGACTAGCGGAGGGGGAGATACGCAGTATTTT	CASSSSSTSGGGDTQYF
TRBV11-2	.	TRBJ1-2	.	TGTGCCAGCAGCTTCGGCAGGGGAGTGGTGGATGGCTACACCTTC	CASSFGRGVVDGYTF
TRBV29-1	.	TRBJ1-1	many	TGCAGCGTTGGCGAGAGCGGGAGCACTGAAGCTTTCTTT	CSVGESGSTEAFF
TRBV19	TRBD1	TRBJ1-5	few	TGTGCCAGTAGTGCTACAGGGGGCAAAAGCAATCAGCCCCAGCATTTT	CASSATGGKSNQPQHF
TRBV20-1	TRBD2	TRBJ2-1	.	TGCAGTGCTAGACAGCGGGGGGATAACAATGAGCAGTTCTTC	CSARQRGDNNEQFF
TRBV19	.	TRBJ1-4	.	TGTGCCAGTAGTATTCGGGGGAATGAAAAACTGTTTTTT	CASSIRGNEKLFF
TRBV28	TRBD1	TRBJ2-5	few	TGTGCCAGCAGTACCCGGGACAGGTATCAAGAGACCCAGTACTTC	CASSTRDRYQETQYF
TRBV12-3/TRBV12-4	.	TRBJ2-7	.	TGTGCCAGCAGTTTTTGGCCAAGAAATAACTACGAGCAGTACTTC	CASSFWPRNNYEQYF
TRBV20-1	TRBD2	TRBJ2-1	few	TGCAGTGCTAGACCTAGCGGTCTCTACAATGAGCAGTTCTTC	CSARPSGLYNEQFF
TRBV14	.	TRBJ1-2	.	TGTGCCAGCAGCCAAGTAGGGACTACCTATGGCTACACCTTC	CASSQVGTTYGYTF
TRBV5-6	TRBD2	TRBJ2-2	.	TGTGCCAGCAGCTTTAGGACTAGCGGGGTGCCGAACACCGGGGAGCTGTTTTTT	CASSFRTSGVPNTGELFF
TRBV6-1	.	TRBJ1-2	many	TGTGCCAGCAGGGGAAGGCAGGAGGTATTC	CASRGRQEVF
TRBV6-6	.	TRBJ1-6	.	TGTGCCAGCAGTTATTCGGGCGCAAACAGTAATTCACCCCTCCACTTT	CASSYSGANSNSPLHF
TRBV20-1	.	TRBJ2-2	.	TGCAGTGCTAAAATCGCCGGGGAGCTGTTTTTT	CSAKIAGELFF
TRBV7-3	TRBD1	TRBJ1-2	many	TGTGCCAGCAGCTTAAGACAGGGAGGAGGCTACACCTTC	CASSLRQGGGYTF
TRBV7-9	.	TRBJ2-3	few	TGTGCCAGCAGCTTAGGACTAGACACAGATACGCAGTATTTT	CASSLGLDTDTQYF
TRBV12-5	.	TRBJ1-2	many	TGTGCTAGTGGTTTGGGGGAGAGGCATGGCTACACCTTC	CASGLGERHGYTF
TRBV3-1	.	TRBJ1-2	few	TGTGCCAGCAGCCAGGCGGGGATGGAGGGCTACACCTTC	CASSQAGMEGYTF
TRBV12-3/TRBV12-4	.	TRBJ2-1	many	TGTGCCAGCAGTCGCCTTCCGGGGGCAAATGAGCAGTTCTTC	CASSRLPGANEQFF
TRBV19	TRBD2	TRBJ2-1	few	TGTGCCAGTAGGGGCACTAGCGGGGTGGGGTACAATGAGCAGTTCTTC	CASRGTSGVGYNEQFF
TRBV12-3/TRBV12-4	.	TRBJ2-5	many	TGTGCCAGCAGCCTACAGGGTTACCAAGAGACCCAGTACTTC	CASSLQGYQETQYF
TRBV9	TRBD2	TRBJ2-2	.	TGTGCCAGCAGCGTAGGAGGTAGCGGGGGGGCCTCCACCGGGGAGCTGTTTTTT	CASSVGGSGGASTGELFF